This T cell receptor (beta chain) emerged from a study of blood T cell repertoires in COVID-19. Study at large: Collection of acute and convalescent COVID-19 samples took place in the United States, Italy and Spain. PBMCs, B-cell-depleted T cells, or T cells provided the cDNA or gDNA that made up the material.

Assay used: immunoSEQ multiplex PCR; TCRdb lists only in-frame clones, some missing. The sample has about 29,000 clones, around 90% seen once. V lost 3 bases, J lost 0 bases, and 12 bases stayed unmatched. The V gene's germline CDR1 is LNHDA and CDR2 SQIVND (reference sequence). The CDR3 loop spans 19 amino acids. This clone was seen only once. The chain links TRBV19 to TRBJ1-4, with TRBD1 matching over 8 bases. Sequenced sample: peripheral blood. This receptor was obtained from a man in his 70s with active COVID-19. DNA of the CDR3: TGTGCCAGTAGTATCTCCTTAGGGACAGGCAATCCAACTAATGAAAAACTGTTTTTT. Its translation: CASSISLGTGNPTNEKLFF.